Below are 29 T cell receptor beta chains sequenced from a single sample in a study of beta chain features in type 1 diabetes. The antigens these receptors bind are not known. Findings of the study overall: Shortening of TCRB CDR3s, moderate but significant, appeared in all four CD4+ subsets of Type 1 diabetes patients.

Expressed TCRB transcripts were sequenced after all isolated RNA was converted to cDNA. Generated by immunoSEQ multiplex PCR, the TCRdb table keeps only in-frame clones and is missing some. The data hold hundreds of thousands of clones, with approximately 10% observed a single time. The sequenced sample was central memory CD4+ T cells from blood. The receptors come from a young man with type 1 diabetes.

In this sample, this clone turned up a few times. Other DNA sequences in the sample encode the same CDR3. The chain has TRBV30 and TRBJ2-6, with D perhaps assigned TRBD1 or TRBD2 (5 bases each). The CDR3 runs to 14 residues. The V end lost 4 bases, the J end lost 2 bases, and 9 bases lay between the germline ends. Germline values: CDR1 GTSNPN, CDR2 SVGIG (reference sequence). The CDR3 region is CAWKWGTGANVLTF. The CDR3 bases are TGTGCCTGGAAATGGGGGACTGGGGCCAACGTCCTGACTTTC. Together with reference TRBV30 and TRBJ2-6, the CDR3 gives the full variable domain: SQTIHQWPATLVQPVGSPLSLECTVEGTSNPNLYWYRQAAGRGLQLLFYSVGIGQISSEVPQNLSASRPQDRQFILSSKKLLLSDSGFYLCAWKWGTGANVLTFGAGSRLTVL.

The sample holds a few counts of this clone. This chain connects TRBV23-1 to TRBJ1-1, with 8 bases lining up with TRBD1. TRBV23-1 has ORF status, its function being uncertain. This CDR3 region has 16 residues. Germline trimming cut 2 bases from V and 3 bases from J; bases unmatched to any gene: 8. The CDR3 DNA follows: TGCGCCAGCAGTCAAAGGCAGGGGGCGCAGGACACTGAAGCTTTCTTT. It yields the protein CASSQRQGAQDTEAFF.

About this clone: The same CDR3 also results from other DNA sequences found in this sample. The chain uses TRBV11-2 and TRBJ1-1; D ambiguous. In germline, CDR1 is SGHAT, CDR2 FQNNGV. Trimming took off 2 bases at V and 1 base at J, with 5 bases between the two ends. The CDR3 spans 13 residues. The chain's CDR3 is CASSLKRNTEAFF. CDR3 coding DNA: TGTGCCAGCAGCTTAAAGCGGAACACTGAAGCTTTCTTT.

CDR3 bases: TGCAGTGCTAGGGGGACAGATGGCTACACCTTC. Residues: CSARGTDGYTF. V gene TRBV20-1 combines with J gene TRBJ1-2, with 7 nucleotides matching TRBD1. The germline V gene encodes CDR1 DFQATT and CDR2 SNEGSKA (reference sequence). The length of the CDR3 is 11 residues. With 3 bases clipped from V and 6 bases from J, the junction kept 1 base outside the gene matches.

The V call is TRBV19, the J call TRBJ2-7; TRBD2 aligns across 7 bases. Germline CDR1 is LNHDA and CDR2 is SQIVND (reference sequence). The CDR3 runs 14 residues. V dropped 6 bases and J dropped 5; count of bases not matched to a gene: 10. For the CDR3, the DNA is TGTGCCAGTAGGAAAGCGGGGCCTAACGACGAGCAGTACTTC. This codes for CASRKAGPNDEQYF.

This clone was seen a few times. The gene calls are TRBV6-5 and TRBJ2-2; D is possibly TRBD1 (6 bases). The CDR3 covers 15 residues. Germline assignment: CDR1 MNHEY and CDR2 SVGAGI. V dropped 1 base and J dropped 3 bases, with 9 bases sitting between them. The CDR3 loop reads CASSYLTGYTGELFF. The CDR3 coding sequence is TGTGCCAGCAGTTACTTAACAGGGTACACCGGGGAGCTGTTTTTT.

This clone was observed a few times. This chain links TRBV5-1 with TRBJ2-3; D unresolved. The V and J ends lost 3 bases and 3 bases respectively, with 14 bases between them. Looked up from germline, CDR1 is SGHRS and CDR2 is YFSETQ. The CDR3 covers 15 residues. The CDR3 loop is CASSWVGSVTDTQYF. The CDR3 region has the DNA TGCGCCAGCAGCTGGGTAGGGTCTGTTACAGATACGCAGTATTTT.

This CDR3 reads CASSLDPSSDYGYTF. Written as DNA, the CDR3 is TGCGCCAGCAGCTTGGATCCCTCATCCGACTATGGCTACACCTTC. The V call is TRBV5-1, the J call TRBJ1-2; no definite D call. This CDR3 region has 15 residues. The V and J ends lost 0 bases and 3 bases respectively, with 12 bases between them. Looked up from germline, CDR1 is SGHRS and CDR2 is YFSETQ.

This clone has a handful of counts. This chain joins TRBV18 and TRBJ2-7; D gene unclear. Germline CDR1 reads KGHSH; CDR2 reads LQKENI. V lost 0 bases, J lost 2 bases, and 8 bases lay in between. The CDR3 loop spans 14 amino acids. In nucleotides, the CDR3 is TGTGCCAGCTCACCACCGTCAGGTCCCTACGAGCAGTACTTC. Translation gives CASSPPSGPYEQYF.

The rearrangement joins TRBV6-1 to TRBJ1-1, with D possibly TRBD1 on 6 matching bases. Germline CDR1 reads MNHNS; CDR2 reads SASEGT. V was clipped by 6 bases and J by 8 bases, with 10 bases between them. The CDR3 is 11 residues long. The CDR3 reads CASSADREAFF. Written as DNA, the CDR3 is TGTGCCAGCAGCGCCGACAGGGAAGCTTTCTTT.

This clone came up a few times. This chain joins TRBV25-1 and TRBJ1-2; unclear D gene. This CDR3 has 15 residues. Germline V gene lookup returns CDR1 MGHDK and CDR2 SYGVNS. Trimming took 2 bases from V and 5 from J, leaving 15 bases between them. Here the CDR3 DNA reads TGTGCCAGCAGTGAAGGTGGGAAGCCCCCATATGGCTACACCTTC. Protein: CASSEGGKPPYGYTF.

This rearrangement joins TRBV5-6 to TRBJ1-1; 7 positions match TRBD1. The CDR3 extends over 15 amino acids. CDR1 SGHDT and CDR2 YYEEEE come from the germline V gene. V gave up 4 bases and J gave up 1 base; unmatched junction bases: 7. The CDR3 spells CASSPQGFRNTEAFF. The CDR3 DNA reads TGTGCCAGCAGCCCACAGGGGTTCCGGAACACTGAAGCTTTCTTT.

The genes are TRBV6-1 and TRBJ1-3; D unclear. The CDR3 runs to 13 residues. V was cut by 10 bases and J by 0 bases, with 10 bases left in between. The germline V gene has CDR1 MNHNS and CDR2 SASEGT. The CDR3 DNA follows: TGTGCCACTTTGGTCAGCTCTGGAAACACCATATATTTT. Protein sequence: CATLVSSGNTIYF.

The V call is TRBV4-3, the J call TRBJ2-2; D uncertain. This CDR3 has 18 residues. Trimming stripped 1 base from V and 8 bases from J, with 23 bases between. In germline, CDR1 is LGHNA, CDR2 YSLEER. The CDR3 loop is CASSQGPGAGPLRGELFF. As DNA, the CDR3 is TGCGCCAGCAGCCAAGGACCCGGAGCAGGCCCTCTTCGTGGGGAGCTGTTTTTT.

CDR3 DNA: TGCGCCAGCAGCCCCCCGGGAGCCACAGATACGCAGTATTTT. Protein product: CASSPPGATDTQYF. J is TRBJ2-3 and V is TRBV5-1; possible D gene TRBD2, 6 bases. Germline V gene sequence: CDR1 SGHRS, CDR2 YFSETQ. V was cut by 4 bases and J by 2 bases, with 11 bases left in between. The CDR3 length is 14 residues.

This clone was detected a few times. The chain joins TRBV7-8 to TRBJ1-1; maybe TRBD1 (6 bases). This CDR3 is 15 amino acids long. V dropped 1 base and J dropped 7 bases, with 16 bases sitting between them. Germline assignment: CDR1 SGHVS and CDR2 FQNEAQ. Here the CDR3 reads CASSLGTAEQGEAFF. In DNA form, the CDR3 reads TGTGCCAGCAGCTTAGGGACAGCCGAACAGGGTGAAGCTTTCTTT.

This clone was seen more than once but under ten times. The chain's CDR3 is CASSVQGAVETQYF. The CDR3 DNA is TGTGCCAGCAGCGTCCAGGGGGCCGTCGAGACCCAGTACTTC. V and J are TRBV7-2 and TRBJ2-5; TRBD1 aligns across 8 bases. The J segment lost 5 bases and the V segment lost 5 bases, leaving 7 bases of the junction unmatched. Germline CDR1 reads SGHTA; CDR2 reads FQGNSA. The CDR3 has 14 residues.

This chain links TRBV30 with TRBJ2-7, with TRBD2 as a possible D gene (6 bases). The germline V and J ends were trimmed by 3 bases and 3 bases, with 15 bases remaining between them. The CDR3 is 14 amino acids. Germline loops: CDR1 GTSNPN, CDR2 SVGIG (reference sequence). CDR3 nucleotides: TGTGCCTGGAGGGGGACTGCCGGGATCTACGAGCAGTACTTC. This codes for CAWRGTAGIYEQYF.

This clone was seen a handful of times. This sequence joins TRBV11-2 and TRBJ2-1, with TRBD1 identical over 8 bases. This CDR3 has 15 residues. V gave up 1 base and J gave up 6 bases; unmatched junction bases: 5. From germline, CDR1 is SGHAT and CDR2 FQNNGV. The CDR3 coding sequence is TGTGCCAGCAGCTTAGTGGCGGACAGGGCCAATGAGCAGTTCTTC. This translates into CASSLVADRANEQFF.

The sample holds a few counts of this clone. The rearrangement joins TRBV7-2 to TRBJ2-5, with D possibly matching TRBD1 (6 bases). V gave up 2 bases and J gave up 4 bases, with 14 bases separating them. Looked up from germline, CDR1 is SGHTA and CDR2 is FQGNSA. The CDR3 length is 15 residues. The DNA for the CDR3 is TGTGCCAGCAGCTTAAGGGGCAGGGGCTCAGAGACCCAGTACTTC. Translating gives CASSLRGRGSETQYF. Full variable domain (outside the CDR3, taken from reference TRBV7-2 and TRBJ2-5): GAGVSQSPSNKVTEKGKDVELRCDPISGHTALYWYRQSLGQGLEFLIYFQGNSAPDKSGLPSDRFSAERTGGSVSTLTIQRTQQEDSAVYLCASSLRGRGSETQYFGPGTRLLVL.

V is TRBV12-5 and J is TRBJ2-3, with 12 bases lining up with TRBD2. This CDR3 region has 17 residues. Germline-derived CDR1 and CDR2 are LGHNT and FRNRAP. The V gene end was trimmed by 2 bases and the J gene end by 2 bases; junction bases not matched to a gene: 5. CDR3 nucleotides: TGTGCTAGTGGTTTGTCTAGCGGGGGGGCCAACACAGATACGCAGTATTTT. This gives the protein CASGLSSGGANTDTQYF.

This clone was observed a handful of times. The chain joins TRBV15 to TRBJ1-1; TRBD1 matches 7 bases. This CDR3 is built from 16 residues. V shed 0 bases and J 2 bases; nucleotides not matched to a gene: 6. Germline CDR1 reads LNHNV; CDR2 reads YYDKDF (reference sequence). The CDR3 sequence is CATSRDGTAENTEAFF. CDR3 DNA: TGTGCCACCAGCAGAGATGGGACAGCGGAAAACACTGAAGCTTTCTTT.

This clone was seen more than once but under ten times. Other DNA sequences in the sample encode the same CDR3. The V call is TRBV5-1, the J call TRBJ2-3; TRBD1 aligns across 9 bases. CDR1 is SGHRS and CDR2 is YFSETQ in the germline V gene. V was pared by 4 bases and J by 3 bases, with 3 bases of the junction left unmatched. The CDR3 consists of 14 residues. The CDR3 loop reads CASSPGQGTDTQYF. The CDR3 DNA is TGCGCCAGCAGCCCGGGACAGGGAACAGATACGCAGTATTTT.

This clone came up a few times. This chain links TRBV2 with TRBJ2-1, with 12 bases aligning to TRBD1. This CDR3 is built from 15 residues. Germline V gene data show CDR1 as SNHLY and CDR2 as FYNNEI. After removal of 6 bases from V and 7 bases from J, the junction contained 7 bases not matched to a gene. CDR3 DNA sequence: TGTGCCAGCAGCGAGGGACAGGGGGCGCGGAATGAGCAGTTCTTC. It codes for CASSEGQGARNEQFF.

This clone was seen once. The genes are TRBV18 and TRBJ2-7; no clear D gene. The CDR3 spans 13 residues. The germline gives CDR1 KGHSH, CDR2 LQKENI. Trimming pared 1 base from V and 7 bases from J, leaving 11 bases between. CDR3 in amino acids: CASSPRNSYEQYF. CDR3 nucleotides: TGTGCCAGCTCACCACGGAACAGCTATGAGCAGTACTTC. The complete variable domain, with remaining parts taken from reference TRBV18 and TRBJ2-7, reads NAGVMQNPRHLVRRRGQEARLRCSPMKGHSHVYWYRQLPEEGLKFMVYLQKENIIDESGMPKERFSAEFPKEGPSILRIQQVVRGDSAAYFCASSPRNSYEQYFGPGTRLTVT.

This clone came up a few times. This chain links TRBV28 with TRBJ2-3; 9 nucleotides align to TRBD1. This CDR3 is 12 amino acids long. Unmatched junction bases numbered 0, after V lost 8 bases and J lost 3 bases. Germline V gene data show CDR1 as MDHEN and CDR2 as SYDVKM. The DNA for the CDR3 is TGTGCCAGCGGACAGGGGACAGATACGCAGTATTTT. Amino acid sequence: CASGQGTDTQYF.

Only a few counts were recorded for this clone. This chain links TRBV4-3 with TRBJ1-2; perhaps TRBD1 as D (5 bases). The CDR3 has 15 amino acids. Looked up from germline, CDR1 is LGHNA and CDR2 is YSLEER. Trimming removed 0 bases at V and 2 bases at J, with 10 bases between. CDR3 amino acids: CASSQERDGNYGYTF. The CDR3 bases are TGCGCCAGCAGCCAAGAACGGGACGGAAACTATGGCTACACCTTC.

The rearrangement joins TRBV29-1 to TRBJ1-2; D might be TRBD1 (6 bases). The CDR3 length is 11 residues. Germline V lookup: CDR1 SQVTM, CDR2 ANQGSEA. The V end was cut by 3 bases, the J end by 6 bases, with 8 bases between. In nucleotides, the CDR3 is TGCAGCGTTGATTCAGGGGATGGCTACACCTTC. This translates into CSVDSGDGYTF.

This clone was seen more than once but under ten times. The rearrangement joins TRBV14 to TRBJ1-3, with D hard to call. V lost 3 bases and J lost 10, with 10 bases in between. The CDR3 sequence is 12 residues long. Germline V gene data show CDR1 as SGHDN and CDR2 as FVKESK. DNA of the CDR3: TGTGCCAGCAGCCAGACTGATACTACCATATATTTT. It yields the protein CASSQTDTTIYF.